Here is one TCR beta chain with its context. Its matching antigen is unknown. This sample is drawn from a study of beta chain features in type 1 diabetes. Since all of the isolated RNA was reverse transcribed, expressed TCRB transcripts were what got sequenced. Produced via immunoSEQ multiplex PCR; TCRdb's table is partial and in-frame only. The sample has some 270,000 clones; 9.5% to 13% are singletons. Study results and limitations: TCRB CDR3s from Type 1 diabetes patients were moderately but significantly shorter in all four CD4+ subsets.

The CDR3 has 16 amino acids. J was trimmed by 4 bases and V by 0 bases; bases with no gene match: 5. Germline V CDR1 and CDR2: LGHNA, YNFKEQ. The chain couples TRBV4-2 to TRBJ1-2; 10 bases agree with TRBD1. This TCR came from a man aged 30 to 39 with type 1 diabetes. Material for sequencing was naive CD4+ T cells from blood. CDR3 nucleotide sequence: TGTGCCAGCAGCCAAGACCCTGGGACAGGGGCCTATGGCTACACCTTC. Protein product: CASSQDPGTGAYGYTF.